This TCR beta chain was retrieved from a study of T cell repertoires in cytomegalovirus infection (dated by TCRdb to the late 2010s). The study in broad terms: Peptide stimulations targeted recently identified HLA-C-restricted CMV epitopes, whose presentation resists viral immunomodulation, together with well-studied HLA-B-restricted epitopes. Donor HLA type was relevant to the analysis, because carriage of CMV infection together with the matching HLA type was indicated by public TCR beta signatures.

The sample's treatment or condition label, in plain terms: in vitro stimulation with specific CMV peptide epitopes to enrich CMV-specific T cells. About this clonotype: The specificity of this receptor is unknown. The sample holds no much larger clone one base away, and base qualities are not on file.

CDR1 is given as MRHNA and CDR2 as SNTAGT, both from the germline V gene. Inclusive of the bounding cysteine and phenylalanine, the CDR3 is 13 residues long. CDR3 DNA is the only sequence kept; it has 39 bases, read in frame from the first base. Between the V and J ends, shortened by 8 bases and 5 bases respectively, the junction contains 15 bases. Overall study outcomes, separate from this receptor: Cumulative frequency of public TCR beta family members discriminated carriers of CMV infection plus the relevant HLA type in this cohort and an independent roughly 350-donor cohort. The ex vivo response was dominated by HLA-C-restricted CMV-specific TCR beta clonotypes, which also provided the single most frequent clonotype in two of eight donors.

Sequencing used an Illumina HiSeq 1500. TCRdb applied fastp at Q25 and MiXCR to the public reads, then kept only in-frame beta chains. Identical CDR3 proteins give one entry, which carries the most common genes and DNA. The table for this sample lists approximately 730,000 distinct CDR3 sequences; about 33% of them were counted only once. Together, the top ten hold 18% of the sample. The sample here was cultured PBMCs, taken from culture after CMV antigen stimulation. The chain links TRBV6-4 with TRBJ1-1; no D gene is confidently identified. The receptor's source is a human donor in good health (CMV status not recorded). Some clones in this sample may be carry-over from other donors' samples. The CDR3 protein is CASAADARTEAFF. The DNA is TGTGCCAGCGCAGCCGATGCGAGGACTGAAGCTTTCTTT.